Reported below is one T cell receptor beta chain. What it binds is not known. At one of its ends the junction is not consistent with the germline gene, which may arise from a read error. In patients chosen for sequencing, flow cytometry had shown CD8+CD57+ cell expansion. Patients, without exception, had severe acquired aplastic anemia. This sample is drawn from a study of CD8+CD57+ T cells in acquired aplastic anemia. Study-level background: The average for DNA from sorted CD4+ and CD8+ cells was 3 to 3.5 ug.

Genomic DNA, the template, was used for profiling of the TCR beta VDJ and CDR3. MiXCR, applied by TCRdb to the reads, yields one record per CDR3 protein. The table records 160,000 or so distinct CDR3 sequences, 71% of them present only once. Overall study findings and caveats: Patients and healthy controls showed no significant CD8+ Simpson's diversity difference. Patients and controls shared some 30 CD8+ CDR3 sequences.

The sample comprised sorted CD4+, CD8+, or CD8+CD57+ T cells (not recorded which) from PBMCs. This clonotype was sampled from a human donor with aplastic anemia.

CDR3: CTSSRDRPPNEQFF. The CDR3 DNA is TGTACCAGCAGTAGGGACAGGCCACCCAATGAGCAGTTCTTC. The chain has TRBV2 and TRBJ2-1, with 8 bases that match TRBD1. This CDR3 has 14 residues. Germline assignment: CDR1 SNHLY and CDR2 FYNNEI.